The 22 T cell receptor beta chains presented below share a single source sample, sequenced in a study of blood T cell repertoires in COVID-19. Measured with immunoSEQ multiplex PCR; TCRdb has only the in-frame clones, and not every one. The table has around 370,000 clones, more than 70% seen once. The sequenced material came from peripheral blood. The receptors were sampled from a woman aged 70-85 years with COVID-19, enrolled during active disease.

Here the CDR3 DNA reads TGTGCCAGCAGCGGCGTCCAAAAGGGGGTAGGCTTCTATGGCTACACCTTC. This gives the protein CASSGVQKGVGFYGYTF. This chain joins TRBV7-9 and TRBJ1-2; D is possibly TRBD1 (6 bases). In germline, CDR1 is SEHNR, CDR2 FQNEAQ (reference sequence). CDR3 length equals 17 residues. V lost 5 bases and J lost 4, with 23 bases in between.

The chain combines TRBV7-9 with TRBJ1-1; 11 positions match TRBD1. J lost 5 bases, V lost 5 bases, and 4 bases had no gene match. There are 14 residues in the CDR3. Germline CDR1 and CDR2: SEHNR and FQNEAQ (reference sequence). For the CDR3, the DNA is TGTGCCAGCAGCACCGGGACAGGGGGAACTGAAGCTTTCTTT. Translating it yields CASSTGTGGTEAFF.

The chain recombines TRBV7-8 with TRBJ2-7, with a weak D call TRBD2 (6 bases). The CDR3 runs 16 residues. Looked up from germline, CDR1 is SGHVS and CDR2 is FQNEAQ. V lost 7 bases, J lost 1 base, and 20 bases lay in between. CDR3 residues: CASILSHGSLSYEQYF. CDR3 nucleotide sequence: TGTGCCAGCATCCTATCCCACGGGAGCTTGTCCTACGAGCAGTACTTC.

The CDR3 region is CASSITGTGELFF. The DNA for the CDR3 is TGCGCCAGCAGTATCACAGGGACCGGGGAGCTGTTTTTT. This chain connects TRBV5-1 to TRBJ2-2; D is perhaps TRBD1 (6 bases). Trimming shortened V by 5 bases and J by 5 bases, and 10 bases separated the two germline ends. The CDR3 runs 13 residues. Germline V gene lookup returns CDR1 SGHRS and CDR2 YFSETQ.

The CDR3 sequence: CASSLTGTSGGATDTQYF. In DNA form, the CDR3 reads TGCGCCAGCAGCTTGACGGGGACTAGCGGGGGGGCCACAGATACGCAGTATTTT. The chain combines TRBV5-1 with TRBJ2-3; TRBD2 aligns across 16 bases. The germline CDR1 and CDR2 sequences are SGHRS and YFSETQ. The CDR3 covers 18 residues. With V trimmed by 1 base and J by 2 bases, 4 bases remained unmatched.

The rearrangement links TRBV7-2 to TRBJ1-2; D gene unclear. V was pared by 2 bases and J by 6 bases, with 13 bases between. This CDR3 spans 14 amino acids. Germline values: CDR1 SGHTA, CDR2 FQGNSA. CDR3 bases: TGTGCCAGCAGCTTAACGCAGGCCGGGGATGGCTACACCTTC. It encodes CASSLTQAGDGYTF.

DNA of the CDR3: TGCGCCAGCAGCCTTTCCGGGATCTCGAACACTGAAGCTTTCTTT. Amino acids: CASSLSGISNTEAFF. The chain joins TRBV4-1 to TRBJ1-1; no firm D call. Germline assignment: CDR1 MGHRA and CDR2 YSYEKL. Trimming pared 4 bases from V and 1 base from J, leaving 13 bases between. CDR3 length equals 15 residues.

The rearrangement links TRBV7-9 to TRBJ1-2, with a tentative D call TRBD1 (6 bases). Germline values: CDR1 SEHNR, CDR2 FQNEAQ (reference sequence). V dropped 6 bases and J dropped 2 bases, with 13 bases sitting between them. CDR3 length: 14 residues. In nucleotides, the CDR3 is TGTGCCAGCAGTCCAGGGGATAGGAACTATGGCTACACCTTC. Amino acid sequence: CASSPGDRNYGYTF.

V gene TRBV7-9 combines with J gene TRBJ2-7; a weak D match, TRBD2 (5 bases). Trimming shortened V by 3 bases and J by 6 bases, and 15 bases separated the two germline ends. CDR3 size: 14 residues. Germline V CDR1 and CDR2: SEHNR, FQNEAQ (reference sequence). CDR3: CASSLGEGSAEQYF. The CDR3 DNA reads TGTGCCAGCAGCTTGGGAGAGGGCTCAGCCGAGCAGTACTTC.

The rearrangement links TRBV11-2 to TRBJ2-7, with TRBD1 identical over 9 bases. CDR1 and CDR2 (germline): SGHAT, FQNNGV. V was clipped by 1 base and J by 4 bases; unmatched bases: 11. CDR3 length: 17 residues. The CDR3 DNA reads TGTGCCAGCAGCTTAGTCCCGGGACAGGGAAAGATGTACGAGCAGTACTTC. It yields the protein CASSLVPGQGKMYEQYF.

V usage is TRBV28 and J usage is TRBJ1-4; D remains unclear. There are 17 residues in the CDR3. V lost 6 bases, J lost 8 bases, and 25 bases lay in between. Germline CDR1 and CDR2: MDHEN and SYDVKM. The CDR3 protein is CASSRRLSVLEEEKLFF. CDR3 bases: TGTGCCAGCAGCCGCCGGCTGAGCGTATTAGAGGAGGAAAAACTGTTTTTT.

This chain uses TRBV3-1 (or the pseudogene TRBV3-2) with TRBJ2-2; D is undetermined. The CDR3 runs to 14 residues. V gave up 0 bases and J gave up 7 bases, with 9 bases separating them. Germline V gives CDR1 LGHDT, CDR2 YNNKEL (reference sequence). CDR3 protein: CASSQDHVGGELFF. The CDR3 region has the DNA TGTGCCAGCAGCCAAGATCACGTCGGCGGGGAGCTGTTTTTT.

CDR3 bases: TGCAGCGTTGAAGACGCCCTGACAGGCCGCTATAATTCACCCCTCCACTTT. Its protein is CSVEDALTGRYNSPLHF. The chain recombines TRBV29-1 with TRBJ1-6; D possibly corresponds to TRBD1 (6 bases). CDR1 and CDR2 (germline): SQVTM, ANQGSEA. Trimming took 0 bases from V and 3 from J, leaving 15 bases between them. The length of the CDR3 is 17 residues.

The chain combines TRBV2 with TRBJ1-2; 8 bases align to TRBD1. V dropped 8 bases and J dropped 7; count of bases not matched to a gene: 6. Germline lookup yields CDR1 SNHLY and CDR2 FYNNEI. The CDR3 is 12 amino acids. The CDR3 spells CASPPDRVGYTF. CDR3 in DNA: TGTGCCAGCCCTCCGGACAGGGTTGGCTACACCTTC.

As to this clone: Other nucleotide sequences in the sample specify the same CDR3. The chain is built from TRBV30 and TRBJ1-6; D is undetermined. V lost 5 bases to trimming and J lost 0 bases, with 8 bases between them. This CDR3 has 14 residues. The germline V gene has CDR1 GTSNPN and CDR2 SVGIG (reference sequence). CDR3 sequence (DNA): TGTGCCTGGCGGGTGAGCTCCTATAATTCACCCCTCCACTTT. Translation: CAWRVSSYNSPLHF.

The V and J genes are TRBV10-3 and TRBJ2-3; 8 bases map to TRBD2. Germline trimming cut 6 bases from V and 2 bases from J; bases unmatched to any gene: 4. The germline gives CDR1 ENHRY, CDR2 SYGVKD. This CDR3 contains 14 residues. The CDR3 nucleotides read TGTGCCATCAGCAAGGGACTAGACACAGATACGCAGTATTTT. Translation: CAISKGLDTDTQYF.

The chain employs TRBV9 and TRBJ2-3, with D unclear. The CDR3 totals 16 residues. The V gene lost 0 bases and the J gene lost 4 bases, with 15 bases spanning the gap. Germline CDR1 SGDLS, CDR2 YYNGEE. The CDR3 sequence: CASSVDPSLSSDTQYF. The CDR3 DNA reads TGTGCCAGCAGCGTAGACCCCTCCCTGAGTTCAGATACGCAGTATTTT.

The J gene is TRBJ1-1, the V gene TRBV23-1; 9 positions match TRBD1. TRBV23-1 is assigned to the ORF class and has an uncertain function. The J segment lost 3 bases and the V segment lost 2 bases, leaving 7 bases of the junction unmatched. The length of the CDR3 is 16 residues. The CDR3 sequence: CASSQAWTGEDTEAFF. CDR3 DNA: TGCGCCAGCAGTCAAGCCTGGACAGGGGAGGACACTGAAGCTTTCTTT.

This rearrangement joins TRBV6-1 to TRBJ1-5; the D is unclear. This CDR3 is 15 amino acids long. V was shortened by 2 bases and J by 4 bases, with 12 bases between the two germline ends. Germline loops: CDR1 MNHNS, CDR2 SASEGT. The CDR3 here is CASSESRGRNQPQHF. The CDR3 region has the DNA TGTGCCAGCAGTGAATCCCGGGGAAGAAATCAGCCCCAGCATTTT.

This clone appeared a few times. V is TRBV9 and J is TRBJ2-1; possible D gene TRBD1, 6 bases. The V end was cut by 0 bases, the J end by 3 bases, with 7 bases between. The germline V gene has CDR1 SGDLS and CDR2 YYNGEE. The CDR3 contains 14 residues. In DNA form, the CDR3 reads TGTGCCAGCAGCGTAGAGGACAGCTACAATGAGCAGTTCTTC. This gives the protein CASSVEDSYNEQFF.

The chain employs TRBV5-1 and TRBJ2-3; 12 nucleotides match TRBD2. CDR3 length: 17 amino acids. Germline V lookup: CDR1 SGHRS, CDR2 YFSETQ. J was trimmed by 3 bases and V by 1 base; bases with no gene match: 6. The CDR3 DNA reads as TGCGCCAGCAGCTTGTTTGGTGGGACTAGCGGGACAGATACGCAGTATTTT. This codes for CASSLFGGTSGTDTQYF.

This chain connects TRBV19 to TRBJ1-1; weak D call: TRBD1 (5 bases). Germline V CDR1 and CDR2: LNHDA, SQIVND (reference sequence). Between the trimmed V and J ends, which lost 10 bases and 0 bases, there was a span of 15 bases. This CDR3 is 14 amino acids long. CDR3 nucleotides: TGTGCCACCGGCCCCTGGGGCCTGAACACTGAAGCTTTCTTT. Its translation is CATGPWGLNTEAFF. The full variable domain, in which reference TRBV19 and TRBJ1-1 provide the parts outside the CDR3, is DGGITQSPKYLFRKEGQNVTLSCEQNLNHDAMYWYRQDPGQGLRLIYYSQIVNDFQKGDIAEGYSVSREKKESFPLTVTSAQKNPTAFYLCATGPWGLNTEAFFGQGTRLTVV.